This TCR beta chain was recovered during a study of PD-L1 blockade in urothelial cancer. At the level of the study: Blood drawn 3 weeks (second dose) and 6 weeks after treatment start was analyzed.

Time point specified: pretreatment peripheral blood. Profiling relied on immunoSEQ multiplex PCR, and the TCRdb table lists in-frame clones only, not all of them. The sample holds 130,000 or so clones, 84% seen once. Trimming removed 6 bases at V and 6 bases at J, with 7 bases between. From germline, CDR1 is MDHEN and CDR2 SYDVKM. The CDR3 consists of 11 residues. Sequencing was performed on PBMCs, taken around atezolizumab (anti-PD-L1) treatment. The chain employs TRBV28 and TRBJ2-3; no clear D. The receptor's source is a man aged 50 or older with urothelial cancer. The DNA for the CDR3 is TGTGCCAGCAGCTCAGCGGATACGCAGTATTTT. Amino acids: CASSSADTQYF.